A selection of T cell receptor beta chains follows, all from one sample in a study of blood T cell repertoires in COVID-19. TCRdb keeps only in-frame clones here, not all; method: immunoSEQ multiplex PCR. The sample records approximately 170,000 clones, around four fifths being singletons. Sample: peripheral blood. The receptors come from a man aged 40-49 years who had recovered from COVID-19. The CDR3 runs from the conserved cysteine through the conserved F or W. D genes are given only for firm matches. Not every row has a clone size; where given, it reads once, few, many or a size class.

TRBJ1-1 - TRBV9 - CASSPLLPNTEAFF TGTGCCAGCAGCCCGTTACTCCCGAACACTGAAGCTTTCTTT
TRBJ1-6 - TRBV4-3 - CASSQELNSPLHF TGCGCCAGCAGCCAAGAACTCAATTCACCCCTCCACTTT
TRBJ1-6 many TRBV30 - CAWSVRGIPGNSPLHF TGTGCCTGGAGTGTACGGGGGATTCCTGGTAATTCACCCCTCCACTTT
TRBJ2-1 - TRBV27 TRBD1 CASSPPGQGYNEQFF TGTGCCAGCAGCCCCCCGGGACAGGGCTACAATGAGCAGTTCTTC
TRBJ2-3 - TRBV7-3 - CASSLNQGTQYF TGTGCCAGCAGCTTAAATCAGGGTACGCAGTATTTT
TRBJ1-1 - TRBV12-3/TRBV12-4 TRBD1 CASSSDRQTFF TGTGCCAGCAGCTCGGACAGGCAGACTTTCTTT
TRBJ2-2 - TRBV30 - CAWSIPGAYTGELFF TGTGCCTGGAGTATACCAGGGGCATACACCGGGGAGCTGTTTTTT
TRBJ2-3 - TRBV28 TRBD1 CASSLGGRGRSDTQYF TGTGCCAGCAGCCTAGGGGGCCGCGGACGTTCAGATACGCAGTATTTT
TRBJ1-3 - TRBV3-1/TRBV3-2 - CASSRPGRAGNTIYF TGTGCCAGCAGCCGTCCAGGGAGGGCTGGAAACACCATATATTTT
TRBJ1-2 - TRBV2 - CASSGLQGYTF TGTGCCAGCAGCGGCCTACAGGGCTACACCTTC
TRBJ1-1 - TRBV29-1 - CSVGGSNTEAFF TGCAGCGTTGGAGGGTCGAACACTGAAGCTTTCTTT